A single TCR beta chain is shown here with its context. This specimen belongs to a study of blood T cell repertoires in COVID-19. Study as a whole: PBMCs, B-cell-depleted T cells, or T cells were the source of the cDNA or gDNA that made up the material.

Recovered Cohort 3 donors showed two negative PCRs, clearance, or symptom resolution. Sequenced by immunoSEQ multiplex PCR; TCRdb stores in-frame clones only, minus some. The repertoire holds a few hundred thousand clones, with 80% to 90% as singletons. Looked up from germline, CDR1 is LNHDA and CDR2 is SQIVND (reference sequence). The V and J ends lost 4 bases and 8 bases, in that order; junction bases with no gene match: 7. CDR3 length equals 14 residues. This clonotype originated in a woman aged 25 to 45 who had recovered from COVID-19. The V call is TRBV19, the J call TRBJ1-4; 7 bases are shared with TRBD1. The sample consisted of PBMCs or T cells enriched from blood (not recorded which). As DNA, the CDR3 is TGTGCCAGTAGTAGCGGACAGGTTCGGGAAAAACTGTTTTTT. This sequence encodes CASSSGQVREKLFF.